This T cell receptor (beta chain) was retrieved from a study of shared clonotypes between healthy human individuals. Whole-study results and caveats: Several donors held approximately 4.6% of naive CD4 clonotypes in common. Rarefaction demonstrated incomplete sorted-subset sequencing despite large depth.

Germline V gene sequence: CDR1 SQVTM, CDR2 ANQGSEA. V was pared by 2 bases and J by 7 bases, with 13 bases between. The CDR3 is 13 amino acids. CD45RO negativity and positive selection for CCR7 defined naive CD8 cells, a population that excluded terminally differentiated effector memory CD45RA+ cells. Participating donors were healthy, HIV-negative adults free of recent acute infections or vaccinations. Worth noting for this clone: Its antigen remains unidentified.

Sequencing used immunoSEQ multiplex PCR; TCRdb keeps in-frame clones, though not all of them. The sample records approximately 1.9 million clones, roughly 95% being singletons. The sequenced sample was naive CD8+ T cells from PBMCs. The origin of this receptor is a man aged 18 to 30 in good health. Some clones in this sample may be carry-over from other donors' samples. The chain couples TRBV29-1 to TRBJ2-3; D might be TRBD2 (6 bases). The DNA of the CDR3 is TGCAGCGTTGAAAGCGGGTGGAGAAATACGCAGTATTTT. Its protein is CSVESGWRNTQYF.